This TCR beta chain comes out of a study of shared clonotypes between healthy human individuals (dated by TCRdb to the early 2020s). The study in broad terms: The cohort included a few men and a couple of women between 18 and 49 years of age. To increase sequencing depth and limit assay-specific biases, TCR repertoire library preparation and sequencing were carried out by different laboratories using diverse techniques. The study deeply sequenced blood TCR repertoires of several healthy adults to estimate repertoire size and the extent of clonotype sharing between individuals. For each donor, CD4 naive and CD4 memory were each run on three plates, CD8 naive on two plates, and CD8 memory on one plate. Between about 0.8 and 9 billion PBMCs per donor were obtained by leukapheresis. What the research found in general, with its limitations: Sharing across a few donors was observed for roughly 5.4% of naive CD4, over 3% of naive CD8, 2.3% of memory CD4, and around 0.42% of memory CD8 clonotypes. The small number of donors limited the genetic and exposure-history diversity represented. Naive subsets generally had larger estimated clonotype richness than memory subsets did. Higher generation probabilities were observed for clonotypes shared by all four sorted-subset donors than for non-shared clonotypes. Pairwise subsampling led to the expectation that sequencing depth would affect the degree of clonotype sharing among donors. Sampling was restricted to blood, and TCR repertoires in tissue are likely to differ from TCR repertoires in blood. Rarefaction of sorted-subset datasets indicated incomplete sequencing despite the large sequencing depth.

The donors were healthy, HIV-negative adults who had no recently reported acute infections or vaccinations. Only Caucasian adults living in Nashville, Tennessee, USA were represented among the donors. Magnetic negative selection was used to enrich CD4+ T cells, after which naive cells were positively selected on CD45RA and the negative fraction became the memory subset. After blood collection by leukapheresis, PBMCs were isolated using Ficoll-Histopaque density gradient centrifugation and then cryopreserved in the vapor phase of liquid nitrogen. Analytical flow cytometry was used to check the purity and quantity of each magnetically sorted T cell population. Genomic DNA was isolated from each sorted fraction and quantified by UV absorbance on a Nanodrop 2000c. Remarks on this clone: This receptor's antigen is unknown. The record has no base qualities; no much larger clone is one base away.

Using the deep immunoSEQ assay, TCR CDR3 regions were amplified from genomic DNA by multiplex PCR. For each cell subset, the extracted genomic DNA was distributed evenly across all wells of several immunoSEQ 96-well plates, and each plate served as one replicate. For sorted subsets, 200 ng of genomic DNA, equivalent to some 33,000 T cell genomes, went into each replicate PCR. Purified libraries were quantified with a Qubit 3.0 fluorometer, sized on a Bioanalyzer 2100, and re-quantified with the KAPA Library Quantification kit. A separate single-read 150-cycle Illumina NextSeq 550 flow cell was used to sequence each immunoSEQ 96-well plate. The paper's data handling went like this. Because only junctional sequences without quality scores were contained in the immunoSEQ output, filtering matching that applied to full-length reads could not be performed. Sequences were annotated with PyIR, a Python wrapper for IgBLAST v1.9, using IMGT germline references to assign V/J genes and CDR3. Reads were removed for weak V/J assignments (E-value above 1e-6), missing CDR3, stop codons, out-of-frame junctions, or ambiguous translated residues. V3J clonotypes were defined by identical inferred V gene, J gene, and CDR3 amino acid sequence. The percentage overlap between two repertoires was calculated by dividing the number of shared unique clonotypes by the size of the smaller repertoire. Repertoire richness was assessed with RTK rarefaction, the Chao1 estimator, and Recon v2.1 estimates of unobserved clonotypes. Generation probabilities were computed with OLGA for all TCRbeta clonotypes obtained by the gDNA method from four donors. TCRdb mirrors the immuneACCESS table, restricted to in-frame sequences. Some clones are absent from its copies; in checked studies, under half trace to an unresolved V gene, and the reason for the others is unknown. V and J calls and clone size are as listed in that table; D and trimming were resolved from the DNA. This sample holds approximately 720,000 clones; approximately 75% were observed only once. The ten largest make up about 1.8% of the sample.

This TCR came from a woman younger than 45 in good health. The specimen was memory CD4+ T cells sorted from blood. The meaning of the sample's cell subset or site label: CD45RA-negative fraction.

The sequenced DNA is TGTGCCAGCAGTGTCGAGTTTTGGACAGGATCTTACAATGAGCAGTTCTTC. The translation is CASSVEFWTGSYNEQFF. The rearranged chain carries TRBV2 and TRBJ2-1, with 7 junctional bases fitting TRBD1. Including the terminal cysteine and phenylalanine, the CDR3 comprises 17 residues. This entry keeps only the CDR3 DNA: 51 bases, framed from base 1. Trimmed from V: 4 bases; trimmed from J: 4 bases; junction bases lacking a gene match: 13. For CDR1 and CDR2, the germline V gene lists SNHLY and FYNNEI.